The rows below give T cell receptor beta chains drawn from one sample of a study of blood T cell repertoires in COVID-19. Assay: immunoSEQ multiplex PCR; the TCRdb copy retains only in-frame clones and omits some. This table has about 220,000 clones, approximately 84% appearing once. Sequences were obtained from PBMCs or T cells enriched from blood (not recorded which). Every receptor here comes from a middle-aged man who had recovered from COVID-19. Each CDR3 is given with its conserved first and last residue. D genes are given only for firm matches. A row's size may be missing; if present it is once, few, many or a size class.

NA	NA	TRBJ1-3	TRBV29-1	TGCAGCGTTGAACGGGGAAACACCATATATTTT	CSVERGNTIYF
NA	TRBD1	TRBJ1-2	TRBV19	TGTGCCACGGACAGGGGCGACCTAGATGGCTACACCTTC	CATDRGDLDGYTF
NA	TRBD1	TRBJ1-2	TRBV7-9	TGTGCCAGCAGCTTAGTGAGGACAGGGAATCAGCGGTATGGCTACACCTTC	CASSLVRTGNQRYGYTF
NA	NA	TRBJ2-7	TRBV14	TGTGCCAGCAGCTCCCGGTACTCGTTCTACGAGCAGTACTTC	CASSSRYSFYEQYF
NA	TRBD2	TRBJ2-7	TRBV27	TGTGCCAGCAGTTTCACGGCGAGGACTAGCCCAAGGGGCGAGCAGTACTTC	CASSFTARTSPRGEQYF
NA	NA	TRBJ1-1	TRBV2	TGTGCCAGCAGTGTGGGGCCGAACACTGAAGCTTTCTTT	CASSVGPNTEAFF
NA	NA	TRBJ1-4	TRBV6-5	TGTGCCTCGAGACCGGGACATGATGAAAAACTGTTTTTT	CASRPGHDEKLFF
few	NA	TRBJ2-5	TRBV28	TGTGCCAGTACCGGGACTTATCAAGAGACCCAGTACTTC	CASTGTYQETQYF
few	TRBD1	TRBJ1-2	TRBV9	TGTGCCACAACGACAAGGACAGGGGGCGTTCGGACCTTC	CATTTRTGGVRTF
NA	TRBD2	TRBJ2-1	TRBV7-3	TGTGCCAGCAGGTTAACTAGCGGGAGGACCAATGAGCAGTTCTTC	CASRLTSGRTNEQFF
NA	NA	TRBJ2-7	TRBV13	TGTGCCAGCAGCCCCCGAACCAGATCGGGCGAGCAGTACTTC	CASSPRTRSGEQYF
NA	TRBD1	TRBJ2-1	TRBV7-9	TGTGCCAGCAGCGACGGGACAGGACCCTACAATGAGCAGTTCTTC	CASSDGTGPYNEQFF
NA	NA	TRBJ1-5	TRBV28	TGTGCCAGCAGTTCCGGTGCCGAGCCCCAGCATTTT	CASSSGAEPQHF
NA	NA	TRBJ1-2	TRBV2	TGTGCCAGCAGTGGTTCAGGGGTGGGCTACACCTTC	CASSGSGVGYTF
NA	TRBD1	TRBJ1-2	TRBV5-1	TGCGCCAGCAGCTTTACGACAGGGACCTCTAACTATGGCTACACCTTC	CASSFTTGTSNYGYTF
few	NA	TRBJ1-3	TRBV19	TGTGCCAGTAGTCCGAGGGGGTCCTCCTCTGGAAACACCATATATTTT	CASSPRGSSSGNTIYF
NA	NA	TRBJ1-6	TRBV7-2	TGTGCCAGCAGCTTAGGGTTGACAGCAAATTCACCCCTCCACTTT	CASSLGLTANSPLHF
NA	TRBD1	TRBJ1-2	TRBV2	TGTGCCAGCAGTGAGGGGACAGGGAATTACGGTGGCTACACCTTC	CASSEGTGNYGGYTF
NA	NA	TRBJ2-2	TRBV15	TGTGCCACCAGCAGACTCGACATGCTGACCGTCACCGGGGAGCTGTTTTTT	CATSRLDMLTVTGELFF
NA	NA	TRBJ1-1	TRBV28	TGTGCCAGCAGGCTAGTAACTGAAGCTTTCTTT	CASRLVTEAFF
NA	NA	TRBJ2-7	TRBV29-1	TGCAGCGTTGCTAGCTCCTACGAGCAGTACTTC	CSVASSYEQYF
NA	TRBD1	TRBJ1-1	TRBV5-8	TGTGCCAGCAGCTTCCGGGACAGGACGGATGAAGCTTTCTTT	CASSFRDRTDEAFF
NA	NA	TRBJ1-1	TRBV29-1	TGCAGCGTTGAAGATGGACATAACCCCGTGGCTTTCTTT	CSVEDGHNPVAFF
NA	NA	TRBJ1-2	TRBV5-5	TGTGCCAGCAGCTTCCAGGGCCCGTATGGCTACACCTTC	CASSFQGPYGYTF
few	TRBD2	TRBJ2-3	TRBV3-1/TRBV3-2	TGTGCCAGCAGCGCGGGACTAGCGATTACCTCCACTAGCACAGATACGCAGTATTTT	CASSAGLAITSTSTDTQYF
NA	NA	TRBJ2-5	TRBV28	TGTGCCAGCAGTTTAGCGGAAACTAGATACGAGACCCAGTACTTC	CASSLAETRYETQYF
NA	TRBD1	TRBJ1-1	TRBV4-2	TGTGCCAGCAGCCAAGATCGGGACAGGGACACTGAAGCTTTCTTT	CASSQDRDRDTEAFF
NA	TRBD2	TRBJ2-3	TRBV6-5	TGTGCCAGCAGCCGGCGGGAGGGCACAGATACGCAGTATTTT	CASSRREGTDTQYF
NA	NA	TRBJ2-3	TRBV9	TGTGCCAGCAGCGAGCGGGCAGGCACAGATACGCAGTATTTT	CASSERAGTDTQYF
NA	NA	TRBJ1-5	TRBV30	TGTGCCTGGAGTGTGAGTCGACGGCGGGGCAATCAGCCCCAGCATTTT	CAWSVSRRRGNQPQHF
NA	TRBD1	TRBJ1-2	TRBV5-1	TGCGCCAGCAGTTTTGACAGGGACTATGGCTACACCTTC	CASSFDRDYGYTF
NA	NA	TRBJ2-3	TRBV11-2	TGTGCCAGCAGCTTGAGAGGGACGCAGTATTTT	CASSLRGTQYF
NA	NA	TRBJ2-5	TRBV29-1	TGCAGCGGGATCGGGCGGAGGTACCAAGAGACCCAGTACTTC	CSGIGRRYQETQYF
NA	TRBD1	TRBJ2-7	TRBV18	TGTGCCAGCTCACCAACAGGGGGCGGGTTCTACGAGCAGTACTTC	CASSPTGGGFYEQYF